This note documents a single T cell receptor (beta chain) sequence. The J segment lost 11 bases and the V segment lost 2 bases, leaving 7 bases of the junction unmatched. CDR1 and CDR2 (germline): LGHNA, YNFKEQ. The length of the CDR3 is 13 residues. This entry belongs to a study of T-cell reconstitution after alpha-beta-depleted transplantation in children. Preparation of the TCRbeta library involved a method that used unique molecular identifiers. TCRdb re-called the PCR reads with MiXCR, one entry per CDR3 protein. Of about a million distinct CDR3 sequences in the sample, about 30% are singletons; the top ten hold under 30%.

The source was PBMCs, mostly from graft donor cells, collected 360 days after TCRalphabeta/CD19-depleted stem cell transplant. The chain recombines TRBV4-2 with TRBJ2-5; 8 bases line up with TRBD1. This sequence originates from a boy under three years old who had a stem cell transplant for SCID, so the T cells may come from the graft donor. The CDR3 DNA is TGTGCCAGCAGCCAAAAACAGGGGGATCCACAGTACTTC. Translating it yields CASSQKQGDPQYF.